This T cell receptor (beta chain) came from a study of blood T cell repertoires in COVID-19. V lost 0 bases and J lost 9, with 8 bases in between. The CDR3 contains 12 residues. CDR1 LGHDT and CDR2 YNNKEL come from the germline V gene (reference sequence). Assay used: immunoSEQ multiplex PCR; TCRdb lists only in-frame clones, some missing. The sample includes about 95,000 clones, 89% seen only once; the top ten take 3% to 4%. The rearrangement joins TRBV3-1 (or the pseudogene TRBV3-2) to TRBJ1-1; D is ambiguous. The sequenced sample consisted of peripheral blood. This receptor was identified in a woman in her seventies with acute or convalescent COVID-19. CDR3 bases: TGTGCCAGCAGCCAAGATTGGAGGAAAGCTTTCTTT. Amino acids: CASSQDWRKAFF.